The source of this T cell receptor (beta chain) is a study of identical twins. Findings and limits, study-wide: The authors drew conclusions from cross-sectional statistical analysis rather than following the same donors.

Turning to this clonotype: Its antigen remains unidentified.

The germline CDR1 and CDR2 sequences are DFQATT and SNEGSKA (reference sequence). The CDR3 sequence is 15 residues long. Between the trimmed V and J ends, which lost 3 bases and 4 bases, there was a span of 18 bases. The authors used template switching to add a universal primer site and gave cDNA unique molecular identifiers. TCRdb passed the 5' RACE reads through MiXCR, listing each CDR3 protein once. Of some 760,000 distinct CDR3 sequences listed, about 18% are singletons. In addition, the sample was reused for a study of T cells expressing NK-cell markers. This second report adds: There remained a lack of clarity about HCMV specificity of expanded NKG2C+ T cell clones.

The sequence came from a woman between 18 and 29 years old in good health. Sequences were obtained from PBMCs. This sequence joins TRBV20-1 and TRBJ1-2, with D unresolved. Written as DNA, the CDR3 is TGCAGTGCTAGTGTCCAAGGTGGTAATGGCTATGGCTACACCTTC. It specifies CSASVQGGNGYGYTF.